A single sample is the source of the 28 T cell receptor beta chains below, sequenced in a study of cytotoxic CD8 clonotypes in ibrutinib-treated CLL. Here immunoSEQ multiplex PCR was the method, and the copy in TCRdb shows in-frame clones only, minus some. The table lists some 310,000 clones, around four fifths of them singletons. The input for sequencing was PBMCs, taken before ibrutinib treatment. The receptor source for this set is a human donor with chronic lymphocytic leukemia.

J is TRBJ2-2 and V is TRBV27, with D uncertain. Germline V gene lookup returns CDR1 MNHEY and CDR2 SMNVEV (reference sequence). This CDR3 is 13 amino acids long. The V end lost 3 bases, the J end lost 5 bases, and 7 bases lay between the germline ends. The CDR3 DNA is TGTGCCAGCAGTTTGCCGGGTACCGGGGAGCTGTTTTTT. Protein product: CASSLPGTGELFF.

This rearrangement joins TRBV28 to TRBJ1-3; D uncertain. The germline gives CDR1 MDHEN, CDR2 SYDVKM. CDR3 length equals 16 residues. Trimming took off 2 bases at V and 1 base at J, with 12 bases between the two ends. The chain's CDR3 is CASSLGRRASGNTIYF. The CDR3 bases are TGTGCCAGCAGTTTAGGTCGCCGGGCATCTGGAAACACCATATATTTT. Full variable domain (remainder filled in from reference TRBV28 and TRBJ1-3): DVKVTQSSRYLVKRTGEKVFLECVQDMDHENMFWYRQDPGLGLRLIYFSYDVKMKEKGDIPEGYSVSREKKERFSLILESASTNQTSMYLCASSLGRRASGNTIYFGEGSWLTVV.

The chain uses TRBV6-5 and TRBJ1-1; no clear D. The ends were cut back, 1 base at V and 11 bases at J, with 8 bases in the middle. CDR3 size: 11 residues. Per the germline V gene, CDR1 is MNHEY and CDR2 is SVGAGI. CDR3 protein: CASSYLAGAFF. The CDR3 nucleotides read TGTGCCAGCAGTTACTTGGCTGGGGCTTTCTTT.

This clone occurred a few times. J is TRBJ2-7 and V is TRBV5-6; TRBD2 aligns across 8 bases. Germline CDR1 reads SGHDT; CDR2 reads YYEEEE. Unmatched junction bases numbered 11, after V lost 2 bases and J lost 1 base. This CDR3 comprises 17 residues. CDR3 bases: TGTGCCAGCAGCTTAACCGGGAGGGGAGTTAGGTCCTACGAGCAGTACTTC. Encoded protein: CASSLTGRGVRSYEQYF.

Of note for this clone: Additional DNA sequences in this sample encode the identical CDR3. The chain has TRBV6-6 and TRBJ1-1; tentatively, D is TRBD1 (5 bases). Germline CDR1 MNHNY, CDR2 SVGAGI (reference sequence). V was trimmed by 6 bases and J by 0 bases, leaving 8 bases between them. The CDR3 has 13 amino acids. The CDR3 sequence is CASRRGLNTEAFF. The CDR3 nucleotides are TGTGCCAGCAGGCGGGGCTTGAACACTGAAGCTTTCTTT.

This chain uses TRBV11-2 with TRBJ1-5, with D perhaps TRBD1 (6 bases). The V end lost 3 bases, the J end lost 6 bases, and 15 bases lay between the germline ends. The CDR3 is 15 amino acids. Per the germline V gene, CDR1 is SGHAT and CDR2 is FQNNGV. The CDR3: CASSLGAGVSQPQHF. The CDR3 nucleotides are TGTGCCAGCAGCTTGGGGGCAGGGGTTAGTCAGCCCCAGCATTTT.

The CDR3 bases are TGTGCCAGCAGCCATACAGGGGTAGGCGATGAAAAACTGTTTTTT. Translation gives CASSHTGVGDEKLFF. The rearrangement uses TRBV5-4 and TRBJ1-4; TRBD1 agrees at 7 bases. CDR1 and CDR2 from the germline V gene are SGHNT and YYREEE (reference sequence). The V gene end was trimmed by 4 bases and the J gene end by 6 bases; junction bases not matched to a gene: 9. CDR3 length: 15 amino acids.

The chain recombines TRBV28 with TRBJ2-1; 9 nucleotides agree with TRBD1. V lost 7 bases, J lost 4 bases, and 8 bases stayed unmatched. Germline CDR1 and CDR2: MDHEN and SYDVKM. The CDR3 runs to 15 residues. The CDR3 nucleotides are TGTGCCAGCACCGTCACAGGGGGCGCTTACAATGAGCAGTTCTTC. Amino acids: CASTVTGGAYNEQFF.

The chain joins TRBV19 to TRBJ2-7, with D uncertain. V shed 7 bases and J shed 2 bases, with 15 bases lying between them. The CDR3 covers 14 residues. CDR1 is LNHDA and CDR2 is SQIVND in the germline V gene (reference sequence). The CDR3 region is CASKNPGPTYEQYF. Written as DNA, the CDR3 is TGTGCCAGTAAGAACCCTGGGCCCACCTACGAGCAGTACTTC.

The rearrangement uses TRBV19 and TRBJ2-7; D is undetermined. The CDR3 consists of 14 residues. The germline CDR1 and CDR2 sequences are LNHDA and SQIVND (reference sequence). Trimming removed 4 bases at V and 0 bases at J, with 10 bases between. DNA for the CDR3: TGTGCCAGTAGTAGATGGGGTGACTCCTACGAGCAGTACTTC. Residues: CASSRWGDSYEQYF. The full variable domain, with the rest looked up from reference TRBV19 and TRBJ2-7, is DGGITQSPKYLFRKEGQNVTLSCEQNLNHDAMYWYRQDPGQGLRLIYYSQIVNDFQKGDIAEGYSVSREKKESFPLTVTSAQKNPTAFYLCASSRWGDSYEQYFGPGTRLTVT.

This chain joins TRBV28 and TRBJ1-2; 10 nucleotides align to TRBD1. From germline, CDR1 is MDHEN and CDR2 SYDVKM. The CDR3 runs to 14 residues. Losses at the gene ends were 6 bases for V and 7 bases for J; bases not matched to a gene: 8. The CDR3 DNA reads as TGTGCCAGCAGCGAGACAGGGGGCGCGGGTGGCTACACCTTC. It translates to CASSETGGAGGYTF.

This sequence joins TRBV28 and TRBJ1-1, with D unclear. Germline values: CDR1 MDHEN, CDR2 SYDVKM. The V gene lost 7 bases and the J gene lost 8 bases, with 11 bases spanning the gap. The CDR3 runs to 11 residues. CDR3 bases: TGTGCCAGCACCGACCGGACGGAAGCTTTCTTT. Protein product: CASTDRTEAFF.

The chain joins TRBV14 to TRBJ1-2; a possible D gene is TRBD1 (5 bases). The CDR3 spans 18 residues. Looked up from germline, CDR1 is SGHDN and CDR2 is FVKESK. Trimming removed 1 base at V and 5 bases at J, with 23 bases between. As DNA, the CDR3 is TGTGCCAGCAGCCAAGCCAGGGCGATGAACTGGCGGGGGTATGGCTACACCTTC. Translating gives CASSQARAMNWRGYGYTF.

The gene calls are TRBV6-5 and TRBJ1-1, with D unresolved. The CDR3 length is 11 residues. Germline CDR1 reads MNHEY; CDR2 reads SVGAGI. Trimming cost V 9 bases and J 3 bases, with 8 bases left between them. CDR3 DNA: TGTGCCAGTGGTAGGGACACTGAAGCTTTCTTT. It specifies CASGRDTEAFF.

To note about this clone: This sample also contains other DNA sequences that code for the same CDR3. The chain combines TRBV5-1 with TRBJ1-2, with D possibly being TRBD1 (5 bases). CDR3 size: 13 residues. Trimming stripped 2 bases from V and 2 bases from J, with 7 bases between. Germline CDR1 SGHRS, CDR2 YFSETQ. The CDR3 nucleotides read TGCGCCAGCAGCTTCAGGGAGAACTATGGCTACACCTTC. Translating it yields CASSFRENYGYTF.

The chain combines TRBV11-3 with TRBJ2-7; D gene ambiguous. Germline CDR1 reads SGHNT; CDR2 reads YENEEA. CDR3 length: 15 amino acids. The V end was cut by 5 bases, the J end by 5 bases, with 19 bases between. CDR3 residues: CASSQKLGSLDEQYF. The CDR3, as DNA: TGTGCCAGCAGCCAAAAACTCGGTTCTCTCGACGAGCAGTACTTC.

This clone was counted once. The rearrangement links TRBV5-1 to TRBJ2-3; maybe TRBD2 (6 bases). Germline assignment: CDR1 SGHRS and CDR2 YFSETQ. Trimming left V 1 base short and J 0 bases short, with 15 bases between. The CDR3 contains 17 residues. CDR3 DNA: TGCGCCAGCAGCTTGTTTCCAGCGGGCGGTAGCACAGATACGCAGTATTTT. Encoded protein: CASSLFPAGGSTDTQYF.

Comments on this clone: Other DNA sequences in this specimen translate into the identical CDR3. The chain couples TRBV5-1 to TRBJ2-5; D is undetermined. V lost 4 bases and J lost 2, with 3 bases in between. Germline assignment: CDR1 SGHRS and CDR2 YFSETQ. CDR3 length equals 11 residues. CDR3 coding DNA: TGCGCCAGCAGCCAACAAGAGACCCAGTACTTC. It yields the protein CASSQQETQYF. The whole variable domain, remainder taken from reference TRBV5-1 and TRBJ2-5, is KAGVTQTPRYLIKTRGQQVTLSCSPISGHRSVSWYQQTPGQGLQFLFEYFSETQRNKGNFPGRFSGRQFSNSRSEMNVSTLELGDSALYLCASSQQETQYFGPGTRLLVL.

The chain combines TRBV5-4 with TRBJ2-7, with TRBD2 as a possible D gene (6 bases). Germline values: CDR1 SGHNT, CDR2 YYREEE (reference sequence). The CDR3 extends over 14 amino acids. The ends were cut back, 2 bases at V and 0 bases at J, with 9 bases in the middle. In DNA, the CDR3 is TGTGCCAGCAGCTTCGGAGGGACCTCCTACGAGCAGTACTTC. Amino acid sequence: CASSFGGTSYEQYF.

This chain joins TRBV7-9 and TRBJ2-6; D remains unclear. V shed 5 bases and J shed 2 bases, with 7 bases lying between them. Germline V CDR1 and CDR2: SEHNR, FQNEAQ (reference sequence). This CDR3 contains 14 residues. The CDR3: CASSPPTGANVLTF. The DNA of the CDR3 is TGTGCCAGCAGCCCCCCAACTGGGGCCAACGTCCTGACTTTC. The whole variable domain, remainder taken from reference TRBV7-9 and TRBJ2-6, is DTGVSQNPRHKITKRGQNVTFRCDPISEHNRLYWYRQTLGQGPEFLTYFQNEAQLEKSRLLSDRFSAERPKGSFSTLEIQRTEQGDSAMYLCASSPPTGANVLTFGAGSRLTVL.

The chain links TRBV7-2 to TRBJ2-1; D possibly corresponds to TRBD2 (5 bases). V was pared by 5 bases and J by 2 bases, with 10 bases between. Germline V gene lookup returns CDR1 SGHTA and CDR2 FQGNSA. The CDR3 extends over 14 amino acids. CDR3 sequence: CASSHGLTYNEQFF. CDR3 DNA sequence: TGTGCCAGCAGCCACGGACTGACCTACAATGAGCAGTTCTTC.

The table lists this clone with a few counts. The rearrangement uses TRBV6-1 and TRBJ1-3; no reliable D call. V lost 6 bases and J lost 2, with 8 bases in between. Germline CDR1 MNHNS, CDR2 SASEGT. This CDR3 has 13 amino acids. The chain's CDR3 is CASSPGTGNTIYF. The CDR3 region has the DNA TGTGCCAGCAGCCCGGGTACTGGAAACACCATATATTTT.

The chain links TRBV10-2 to TRBJ2-4, with D possibly being TRBD1 or TRBD2 (6 bases each). The V end was cut by 6 bases, the J end by 0 bases, with 24 bases between. This CDR3 has 19 amino acids. The germline V gene has CDR1 WSHSY and CDR2 SAAADI. CDR3 sequence reads: CASRVWHPGEVVAKNIQYF. CDR3 sequence (DNA): TGCGCCAGCAGAGTGTGGCACCCAGGGGAGGTTGTAGCCAAAAACATTCAGTACTTC.

The genes are TRBV29-1 and TRBJ2-7, with D possibly matching TRBD1 (6 bases). The CDR3 loop spans 14 amino acids. Germline V gene sequence: CDR1 SQVTM, CDR2 ANQGSEA. V shed 4 bases and J shed 1 base, with 14 bases lying between them. The CDR3, as DNA: TGCAGCGTTGCGCCGACAGGTGGATCCTACGAGCAGTACTTC. It is translated as CSVAPTGGSYEQYF.

V and J are TRBV5-5 and TRBJ1-5, with 10 bases aligning to TRBD1. V dropped 4 bases and J dropped 9; count of bases not matched to a gene: 10. This CDR3 has 15 amino acids. CDR1 is SGHKS, CDR2 YYEKEE, per germline (reference sequence). CDR3 DNA: TGTGCCAGCAGCCGGACAGGGGGTACGGAGGGGCCCCAGCATTTT. This gives the protein CASSRTGGTEGPQHF.

Points on this clone: This sample also contains other DNA sequences that code for the same CDR3. V usage is TRBV2 and J usage is TRBJ2-7; D not certain. The CDR3 consists of 14 residues. Germline V gives CDR1 SNHLY, CDR2 FYNNEI. Trimming shortened V by 8 bases and J by 1 base, and 15 bases separated the two germline ends. CDR3 residues: CASSPDRSSYEQYF. In DNA, the CDR3 is TGTGCCAGCTCCCCCGACCGAAGTTCCTACGAGCAGTACTTC.

This clone was seen a few times. The gene calls are TRBV6-1 and TRBJ1-1; tentative D call: TRBD1 (5 bases). The germline V and J ends were trimmed by 2 bases and 1 base, with 5 bases remaining between them. Per the germline V gene, CDR1 is MNHNS and CDR2 is SASEGT. The CDR3 has 13 amino acids. Here the CDR3 DNA reads TGTGCCAGCAGTGAACAGGGGAACACTGAAGCTTTCTTT. Translation: CASSEQGNTEAFF.

The chain has TRBV2 and TRBJ2-5; 11 nucleotides match TRBD2. The germline gives CDR1 SNHLY, CDR2 FYNNEI. This CDR3 region has 18 residues. With V trimmed by 4 bases and J by 0 bases, 10 bases remained unmatched. The CDR3 spells CASSGLAGYWGYQETQYF. In DNA, the CDR3 is TGTGCCAGCAGTGGACTAGCGGGGTACTGGGGGTACCAAGAGACCCAGTACTTC.